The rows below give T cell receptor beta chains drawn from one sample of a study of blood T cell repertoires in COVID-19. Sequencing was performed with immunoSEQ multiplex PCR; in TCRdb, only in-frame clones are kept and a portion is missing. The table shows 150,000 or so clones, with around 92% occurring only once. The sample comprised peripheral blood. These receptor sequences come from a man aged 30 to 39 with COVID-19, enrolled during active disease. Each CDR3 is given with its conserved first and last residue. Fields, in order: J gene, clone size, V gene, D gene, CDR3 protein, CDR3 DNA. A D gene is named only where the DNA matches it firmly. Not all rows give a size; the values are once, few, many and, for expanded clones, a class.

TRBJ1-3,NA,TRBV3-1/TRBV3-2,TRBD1,CASSPRDRAGNTIYF,TGTGCCAGCAGCCCCCGGGACAGGGCTGGAAACACCATATATTTT
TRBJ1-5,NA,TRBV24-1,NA,CATSGSTGPQHF,TGTGCCACCAGTGGGTCGACAGGGCCCCAGCATTTT
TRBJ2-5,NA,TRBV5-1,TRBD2,CASSWEGTPFQETQYF,TGCGCCAGCAGCTGGGAGGGCACACCCTTCCAAGAGACCCAGTACTTC
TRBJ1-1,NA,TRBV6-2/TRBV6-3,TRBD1,CASSDLRGRTAEAFF,TGTGCCAGCAGTGATCTCAGGGGGCGGACGGCTGAAGCTTTCTTT
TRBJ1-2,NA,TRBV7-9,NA,CASSLGGLGYGYTF,TGTGCCAGCAGCTTAGGGGGGCTCGGCTATGGCTACACCTTC
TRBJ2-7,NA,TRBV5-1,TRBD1,CASSLDRSSYEQYF,TGCGCCAGCAGCCTGGACAGGAGCTCCTACGAGCAGTACTTC
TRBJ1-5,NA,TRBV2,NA,CASKARTDSNQPQHF,TGTGCCAGCAAGGCTCGGACAGATAGCAATCAGCCCCAGCATTTT
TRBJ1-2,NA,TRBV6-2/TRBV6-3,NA,CASSFPGAYDYGYTF,TGTGCCAGCAGTTTCCCAGGGGCTTACGACTATGGCTACACCTTC
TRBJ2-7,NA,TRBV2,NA,CASSLGIEVEQYF,TGTGCCAGCAGTTTAGGTATCGAGGTCGAGCAGTACTTC
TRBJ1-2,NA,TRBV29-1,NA,CSVSLWWLDNGYTF,TGCAGCGTCTCCCTTTGGTGGCTCGACAATGGCTACACCTTC
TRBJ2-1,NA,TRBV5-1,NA,CASSLNPGPYEQFF,TGCGCCAGCAGCTTGAATCCAGGGCCCTATGAGCAGTTCTTC
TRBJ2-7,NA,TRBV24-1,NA,CATSDGGKENEQYF,TGTGCCACCAGTGATGGGGGCAAGGAGAACGAGCAGTACTTC
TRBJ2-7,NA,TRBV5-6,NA,CASSLSLVIDEQYF,TGTGCCAGCAGCTTGAGCCTAGTGATAGACGAGCAGTACTTC
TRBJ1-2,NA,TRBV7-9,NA,CASSSPGQPNYGYTF,TGTGCCAGCAGCTCACCAGGACAGCCTAACTATGGCTACACCTTC
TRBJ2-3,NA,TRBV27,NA,CASSPLALRRDTQYF,TGTGCCAGCAGTCCTCTAGCTCTAAGGAGAGATACGCAGTATTTT
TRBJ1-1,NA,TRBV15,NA,CATSRDIIARGPEAFF,TGTGCCACCAGCAGAGATATAATAGCAAGGGGTCCTGAAGCTTTCTTT
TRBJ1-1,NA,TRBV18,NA,CASSPMQVVMNTEAFF,TGTGCCAGCTCACCGATGCAGGTAGTTATGAACACTGAAGCTTTCTTT
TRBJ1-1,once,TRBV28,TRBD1,CASSDRETEAFF,TGTGCCAGCAGTGACAGGGAGACTGAAGCTTTCTTT
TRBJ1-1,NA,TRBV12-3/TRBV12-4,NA,CASSFSGNTEAFF,TGTGCCAGCAGTTTCTCAGGGAACACTGAAGCTTTCTTT
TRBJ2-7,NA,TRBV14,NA,CASSQETYPISYEQYF,TGTGCCAGCAGCCAAGAGACTTATCCTATCTCCTACGAGCAGTACTTC
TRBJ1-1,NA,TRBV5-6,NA,CASARGGRMDTEAFF,TGTGCCAGCGCCCGGGGGGGGCGAATGGACACTGAAGCTTTCTTT
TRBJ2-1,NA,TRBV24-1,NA,CATSSGIYNEQFF,TGTGCCACCAGCTCAGGTATCTACAATGAGCAGTTCTTC
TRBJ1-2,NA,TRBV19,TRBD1,CASSPWDRTNYGYTF,TGTGCCAGTAGCCCCTGGGACAGGACTAACTATGGCTACACCTTC
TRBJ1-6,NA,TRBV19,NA,CASMEQVYNSPLHF,TGTGCCAGTATGGAACAGGTCTATAATTCACCCCTCCACTTT
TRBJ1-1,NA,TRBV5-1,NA,CASSKQVAQGEAFF,TGCGCCAGCAGCAAACAGGTAGCCCAGGGTGAAGCTTTCTTT
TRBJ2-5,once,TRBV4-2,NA,CASSPSFRAAGTEETQYF,TGTGCCAGCAGCCCGTCGTTCCGTGCGGCGGGGACAGAAGAGACCCAGTACTTC
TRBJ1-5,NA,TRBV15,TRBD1,CATSRDVTGNQPQHF,TGTGCCACCAGCAGAGATGTGACAGGGAATCAGCCCCAGCATTTT
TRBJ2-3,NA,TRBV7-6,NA,CASSLVGRDGDTQYF,TGTGCCAGCAGCTTAGTTGGGCGGGATGGGGATACGCAGTATTTT
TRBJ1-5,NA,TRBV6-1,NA,CASSEAWRLSNQPQHF,TGTGCCAGCAGTGAAGCGTGGCGACTTAGCAATCAGCCCCAGCATTTT
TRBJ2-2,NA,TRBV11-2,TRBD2,CASSLGRSGGPPNTGELFF,TGTGCCAGCAGCTTAGGTCGTAGCGGGGGGCCCCCGAACACCGGGGAGCTGTTTTTT
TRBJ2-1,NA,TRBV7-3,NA,CASSLTGRNEQFF,TGTGCCAGCAGCTTAACGGGGCGGAATGAGCAGTTCTTC
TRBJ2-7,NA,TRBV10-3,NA,CAISEGQAYEQYF,TGTGCCATCAGTGAGGGGCAGGCCTACGAGCAGTACTTC
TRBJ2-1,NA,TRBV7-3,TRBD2,CASSSHGLAGDVGNEQFF,TGTGCCAGCAGCTCACATGGACTAGCGGGAGATGTAGGCAATGAGCAGTTCTTC
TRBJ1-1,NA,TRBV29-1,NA,CSVLEGAFF,TGCAGCGTCCTTGAGGGAGCTTTCTTT
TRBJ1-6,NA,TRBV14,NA,CASNADRNSPLHF,TGTGCCAGCAACGCCGACAGGAATTCACCCCTCCACTTT